This T cell receptor beta chain comes out of a study of metastatic and nonmetastatic thyroid tumors. Study as a whole: A comparison of repertoires was made across blood and tumor or nodule tissue from malignant and benign thyroid patients. General study findings and limits: Patients with malignant thyroid tumors reportedly had significantly higher TCR beta diversity than those with benign nodules, in blood and tumor.

Per germline, CDR1 MGHRA and CDR2 YSYEKL. V dropped 0 bases and J dropped 5 bases, with 14 bases sitting between them. CDR3 length: 16 residues. As regards this clone: No antigen is known for it.

As processed by the authors: The study built a papillary thyroid cancer distant-metastasis classifier from CDR3 differences across clinicopathological groups. TCRdb re-called clones via MiXCR from the PCR reads. The V and J calls, along with clone size, are taken from TCRdb and not from the paper's own processing. The table includes about 30,000 clones, 25% detected once. Ahead of thyroid surgery, no patient had received treatment of any kind. Sequencing used blood. The source of this sequence is a female donor with papillary thyroid cancer or a benign thyroid nodule (not recorded which). Some clones in this sample may be carry-over from other donors' samples. J is TRBJ2-1 and V is TRBV4-1; D perhaps matches TRBD1 (6 bases). The CDR3 loop is CASSQEMQGSNNEQFF. The CDR3 bases are TGCGCCAGCAGCCAAGAGATGCAGGGGTCTAACAATGAGCAGTTCTTC.